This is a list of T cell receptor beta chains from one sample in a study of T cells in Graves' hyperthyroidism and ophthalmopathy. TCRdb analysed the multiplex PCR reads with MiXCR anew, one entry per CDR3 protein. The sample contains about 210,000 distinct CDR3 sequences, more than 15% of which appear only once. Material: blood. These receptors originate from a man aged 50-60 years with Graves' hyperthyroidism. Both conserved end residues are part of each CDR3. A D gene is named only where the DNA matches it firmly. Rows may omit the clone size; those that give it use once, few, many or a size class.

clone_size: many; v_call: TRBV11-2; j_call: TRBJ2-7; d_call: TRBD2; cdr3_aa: CASRLSLAPSYEQYF; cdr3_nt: TGTGCCAGCAGGTTGTCACTAGCGCCTTCCTACGAGCAGTACTTC
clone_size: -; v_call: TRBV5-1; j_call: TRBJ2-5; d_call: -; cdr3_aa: CASSGTSIAQYF; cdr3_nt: TGCGCCAGCAGCGGAACTTCTATTGCCCAGTACTTC
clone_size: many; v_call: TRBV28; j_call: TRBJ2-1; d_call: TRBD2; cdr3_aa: CASSPPPFGRALNEQFF; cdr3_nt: TGTGCCAGCAGTCCCCCCCCGTTCGGGAGGGCCTTGAATGAGCAGTTCTTC
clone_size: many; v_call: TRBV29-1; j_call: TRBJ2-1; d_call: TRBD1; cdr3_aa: CSVEVGTAYNEQFF; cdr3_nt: TGCAGCGTTGAAGTGGGGACAGCATACAATGAGCAGTTCTTC
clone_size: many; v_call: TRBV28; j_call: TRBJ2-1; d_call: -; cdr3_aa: CASSFRLRDEQFF; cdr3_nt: TGTGCCAGCAGTTTTAGACTCCGTGATGAGCAGTTCTTC
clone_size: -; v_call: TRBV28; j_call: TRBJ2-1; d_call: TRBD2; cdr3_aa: CASPSRTSGLDNEQFF; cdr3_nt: TGTGCCAGCCCCTCCCGGACTAGCGGGCTTGACAATGAGCAGTTCTTC
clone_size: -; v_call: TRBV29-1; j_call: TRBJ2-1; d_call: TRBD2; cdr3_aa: CSVNGLAGRANEQFF; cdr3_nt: TGCAGCGTTAACGGACTAGCGGGACGGGCCAATGAGCAGTTCTTC
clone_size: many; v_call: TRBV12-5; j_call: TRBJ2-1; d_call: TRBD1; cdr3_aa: CASGLVGRTGGTSVWDEQFF; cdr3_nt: TGTGCTAGTGGTTTGGTAGGGAGGACAGGGGGCACTAGCGTCTGGGATGAGCAGTTCTTC
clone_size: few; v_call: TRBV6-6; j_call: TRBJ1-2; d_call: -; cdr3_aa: CASSYGQGEGSTF; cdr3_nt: TGTGCCAGCAGTTACGGTCAGGGAGAAGGGTCCACCTTC
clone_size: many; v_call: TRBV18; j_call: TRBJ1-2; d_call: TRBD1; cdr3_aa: CASSPTGQDYGYTF; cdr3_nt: TGTGCCAGCTCACCAACGGGACAGGACTATGGCTACACCTTC
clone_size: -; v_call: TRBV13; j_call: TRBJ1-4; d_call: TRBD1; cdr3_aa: CASSDRDSPWGEKLFF; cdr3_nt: TGTGCCAGCAGCGATCGGGACAGCCCCTGGGGTGAAAAACTGTTTTTT
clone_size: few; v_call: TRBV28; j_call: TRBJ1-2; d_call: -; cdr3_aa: CASSSFRGTGGYTF; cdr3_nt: TGTGCCAGCAGTTCTTTCAGGGGAACGGGAGGCTACACCTTC
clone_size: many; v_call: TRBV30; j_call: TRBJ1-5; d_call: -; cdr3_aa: CAWNGHSNQPQHF; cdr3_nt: TGTGCCTGGAACGGACATAGCAATCAGCCCCAGCATTTT
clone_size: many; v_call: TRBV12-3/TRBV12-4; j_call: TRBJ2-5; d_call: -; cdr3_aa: CASRALARQETQYF; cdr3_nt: TGTGCCAGCAGGGCCCTAGCGAGGCAAGAGACCCAGTACTTC
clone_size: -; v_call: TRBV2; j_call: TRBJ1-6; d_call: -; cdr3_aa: CASGLDSPYNSPLHF; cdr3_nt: TGTGCCAGCGGTCTTGACAGTCCCTATAATTCACCCCTCCACTTT
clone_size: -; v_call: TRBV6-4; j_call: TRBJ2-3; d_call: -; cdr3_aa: CASPTSGLGDTQYF; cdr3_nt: TGTGCCAGCCCCACCTCAGGGCTCGGAGATACGCAGTATTTT
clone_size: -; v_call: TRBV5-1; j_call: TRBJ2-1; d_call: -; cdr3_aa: CASSLAFGAIGNEQFF; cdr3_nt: TGCGCCAGCAGCTTGGCTTTCGGGGCTATCGGGAATGAGCAGTTCTTC
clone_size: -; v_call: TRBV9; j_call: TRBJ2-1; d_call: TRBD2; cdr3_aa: CASSAASGKYNEQFF; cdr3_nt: TGTGCCAGCAGCGCCGCTAGCGGGAAATACAATGAGCAGTTCTTC
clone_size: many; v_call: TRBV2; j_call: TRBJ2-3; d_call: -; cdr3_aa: CASNDRTTDTQYF; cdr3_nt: TGTGCCAGCAACGACCGCACCACAGATACGCAGTATTTT
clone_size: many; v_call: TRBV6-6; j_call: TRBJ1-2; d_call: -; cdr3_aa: CASSYSGDPGYTF; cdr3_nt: TGTGCCAGCAGTTACTCAGGGGACCCTGGCTACACCTTC
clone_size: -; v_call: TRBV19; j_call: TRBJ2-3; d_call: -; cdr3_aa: CASRTTGNTDTQYF; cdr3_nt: TGTGCCAGTAGAACGACAGGAAACACAGATACGCAGTATTTT
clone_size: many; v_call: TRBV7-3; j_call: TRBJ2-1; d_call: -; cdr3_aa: CASSLGHQNNEQFF; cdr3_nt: TGTGCCAGCAGCTTAGGTCATCAAAACAATGAGCAGTTCTTC
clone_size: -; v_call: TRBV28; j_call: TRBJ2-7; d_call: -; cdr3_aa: CASIPDGDMSYEQYF; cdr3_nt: TGTGCCAGCATCCCCGATGGGGATATGTCATACGAGCAGTACTTC
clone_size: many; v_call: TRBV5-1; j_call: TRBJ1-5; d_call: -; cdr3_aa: CASSLKRQSNQPQHF; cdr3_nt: TGCGCCAGCAGCTTGAAAAGGCAGAGCAATCAGCCCCAGCATTTT
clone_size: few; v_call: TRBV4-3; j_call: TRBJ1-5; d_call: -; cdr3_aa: CASSQMRQTLEGPQHF; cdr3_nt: TGCGCCAGCAGCCAAATGCGACAGACCTTAGAAGGGCCCCAGCATTTT
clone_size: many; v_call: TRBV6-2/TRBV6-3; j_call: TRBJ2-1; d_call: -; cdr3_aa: CASSEQSPTFYNEQFF; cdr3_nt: TGTGCCAGCAGCGAACAGAGCCCGACCTTCTACAATGAGCAGTTCTTC
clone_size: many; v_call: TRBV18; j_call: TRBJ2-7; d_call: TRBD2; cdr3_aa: CASSPTSGGYEQYF; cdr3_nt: TGTGCCAGCTCACCAACTAGCGGGGGCTACGAGCAGTACTTC
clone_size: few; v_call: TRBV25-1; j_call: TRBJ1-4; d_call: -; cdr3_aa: CASSDVGASNEKLFF; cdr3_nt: TGTGCCAGCAGTGACGTAGGGGCCAGTAATGAAAAACTGTTTTTT
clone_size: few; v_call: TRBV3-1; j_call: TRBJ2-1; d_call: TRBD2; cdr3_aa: CASSQNPGTSWNEQFF; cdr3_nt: TGTGCCAGCAGCCAAAATCCCGGGACTAGTTGGAATGAGCAGTTCTTC
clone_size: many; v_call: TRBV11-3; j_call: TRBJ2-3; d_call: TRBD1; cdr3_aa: CASSRRQGSTDTQYF; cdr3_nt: TGTGCCAGCAGCCGAAGACAGGGAAGCACAGATACGCAGTATTTT
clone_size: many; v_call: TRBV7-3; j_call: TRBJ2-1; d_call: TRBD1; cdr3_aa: CASSPRDRGQHDEQFF; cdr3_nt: TGTGCCAGCAGCCCCCGAGACAGGGGGCAGCACGATGAGCAGTTCTTC
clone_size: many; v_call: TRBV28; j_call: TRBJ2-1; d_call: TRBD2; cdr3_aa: CASRLLAIRSSYNEQFF; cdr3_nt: TGTGCCAGCAGGTTACTAGCGATCCGTAGCTCCTACAATGAGCAGTTCTTC
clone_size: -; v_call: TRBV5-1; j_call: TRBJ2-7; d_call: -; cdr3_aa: CASSLDPVNSYEQYF; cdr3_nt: TGCGCCAGCAGCTTGGACCCAGTGAATAGCTACGAGCAGTACTTC
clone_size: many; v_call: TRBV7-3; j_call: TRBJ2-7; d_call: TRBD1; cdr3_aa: CASSITGTGDEQYF; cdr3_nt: TGTGCCAGCAGCATTACCGGGACAGGGGATGAGCAGTACTTC
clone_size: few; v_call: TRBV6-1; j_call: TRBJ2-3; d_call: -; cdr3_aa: CASSDPGRTDTQYF; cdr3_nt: TGTGCCAGCAGTGATCCAGGACGCACAGATACGCAGTATTTT
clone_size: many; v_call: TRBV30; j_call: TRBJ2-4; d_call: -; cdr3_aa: CAWSVRENIQYF; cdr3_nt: TGTGCCTGGAGTGTAAGAGAAAACATTCAGTACTTC
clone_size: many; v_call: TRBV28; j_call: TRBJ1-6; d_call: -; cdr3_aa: CASSSPSTARDPLHF; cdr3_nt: TGTGCCAGCAGTTCCCCCTCGACGGCCCGCGACCCCCTCCACTTT